This T cell receptor (beta chain) was identified in a study of T cells in Graves' hyperthyroidism and ophthalmopathy. Regarding the study as a whole: Also found in blood were most expanded thyroid clonotypes above 0.001. Before onset, ophthalmopathy was predicted by the model a median around 6.2 months earlier.

The CDR3 runs to 14 residues. The germline V gene encodes CDR1 MDHEN and CDR2 SYDVKM. Trimming left V 4 bases short and J 5 bases short, with 14 bases between. RNA transcripts gave rise to amplified TCR beta CDR3 regions. With the HTBI primer set, the TCR CDR3 went through a first round of RT-PCR. MiXCR, applied by TCRdb to the multiplex PCR reads, yields one record per CDR3 protein. Among about 270,000 distinct CDR3 sequences listed, around a quarter were seen once. As concerns this clonotype: Its antigen remains unidentified.

The study based diagnoses on clinical symptoms, serum thyroxine and TRAb, thyroid ultrasound and orbital computed tomography. The genes are TRBV28 and TRBJ1-1, with D possibly TRBD1 on 5 matching bases. Sequencing was performed on blood. The TCR originated in a man aged 35-49 years with Graves' hyperthyroidism that later progressed to Graves' ophthalmopathy. CDR3 nucleotide sequence: TGTGCCAGCAGTTCCCAGGGTTCGTGGACTGAAGCTTTCTTT. Protein product: CASSSQGSWTEAFF.